Listed below are T cell receptor beta chains from one sample, sequenced in a study of blood T cell repertoires in COVID-19. Sequenced by immunoSEQ multiplex PCR; TCRdb stores in-frame clones only, minus some. The sample includes approximately 220,000 clones, just under 90% of them seen just once. Sequencing was done on a sample of PBMCs or T cells enriched from blood (not recorded which). These receptors all stem from a woman aged 25 to 39 with acute COVID-19. Both conserved end residues are trimmed from each CDR3. The D gene is left open where the match is weak.

J	V	D	CDR3
TRBJ1-2	TRBV7-6	TRBD1	ASGPTGDYGYT
TRBJ2-3	TRBV13	TRBD1	ASSGDRDSTDTQY
TRBJ1-4	TRBV19	NA	ASSTPWGPVGGSEKLF
TRBJ1-1	TRBV30	NA	AWSVAENTEAF
TRBJ2-1	TRBV19	NA	ASSITSSPYNEQF
TRBJ1-1	TRBV19	NA	ASSSRVVTRLAF
TRBJ1-4	TRBV18	TRBD1	ASSLDRGVNEKLF
TRBJ1-6	TRBV7-9	NA	ASSLGTTSGSPLH
TRBJ2-1	TRBV6-2/TRBV6-3	TRBD2	ASTPTSAAYNEQF
TRBJ1-4	TRBV30	TRBD1	AGQGREKLF
TRBJ1-5	TRBV25-1	NA	ASSGNRVDQPQH
TRBJ2-3	TRBV5-1	TRBD2	ASSFLAGGTDTQY
TRBJ2-7	TRBV2	NA	ASSEQDSSYEQY
TRBJ2-7	TRBV20-1	NA	SARVGNEQY
TRBJ2-3	TRBV7-9	TRBD1	ASSLGLQGAKDTQY
TRBJ1-6	TRBV6-1	NA	ASSETSGDNSPLH
TRBJ2-5	TRBV7-7	TRBD1	ASSPGTGAQETQY
TRBJ1-3	TRBV2	NA	ASKRESSSGGNTIY
TRBJ2-1	TRBV9	NA	ASSVEPGGAYNEQF
TRBJ1-6	TRBV27	NA	ASSLLGRDTSPLH
TRBJ2-7	TRBV11-2	NA	ASSLELDNSYEQY
TRBJ1-3	TRBV30	NA	AWRATGSGNTIY
TRBJ1-1	TRBV7-8	NA	ASRRTLAF
TRBJ2-3	TRBV3-1/TRBV3-2	NA	ASSQDRGAWDTQY
TRBJ1-6	TRBV2	NA	ASARGPYNSPLH
TRBJ2-1	TRBV30	TRBD2	AWQPPGGRDNEQF
TRBJ1-2	TRBV25-1	NA	ASSEREAINYGYT
TRBJ1-2	TRBV6-2/TRBV6-3	TRBD1	ASSYSKGQAQSST
TRBJ1-3	TRBV4-3	NA	ASSQDEAASGNTIY
TRBJ2-3	TRBV5-4	NA	ASSPVGHRDTQY
TRBJ1-2	TRBV3-1/TRBV3-2	NA	ASSLTGYGYT
TRBJ2-7	TRBV15	NA	ATSRGGSLSYEQY
TRBJ1-6	TRBV16	TRBD1	ASSQNRDRGDSPLH
TRBJ2-7	TRBV29-1	TRBD1	SVGGGTGRFYEQY
TRBJ2-3	TRBV15	NA	ATSRDSRGSTDTQY
TRBJ1-1	TRBV7-3	TRBD1	ASSLLGTVMNTEAF
TRBJ1-4	TRBV30	TRBD1	AAKIRDRVISANEKLF
TRBJ1-1	TRBV6-5	NA	ASSHRDLNTEAF
TRBJ1-1	TRBV6-5	NA	ASSFGHYTEAF
TRBJ2-2	TRBV10-2	NA	ASRLATDTGELF
TRBJ2-5	TRBV5-1	TRBD2	ASSTGTSAYQETQY
TRBJ2-1	TRBV27	NA	ASSRFRDSGRNEQF
TRBJ1-5	TRBV28	NA	ASSNPRNSNQPQH
TRBJ2-3	TRBV27	TRBD2	ASSLGAGGLKNTQY
TRBJ1-2	TRBV5-4	TRBD1	ASSLGDRGNYGYT
TRBJ2-7	TRBV14	TRBD2	ASSQLFPGTRNYEQY
TRBJ1-6	TRBV6-4	NA	ASSVMPGVNSPLH
TRBJ1-3	TRBV9	NA	ASSVGQLDSGNTIY
TRBJ1-6	TRBV7-2	NA	ASSLGGGANSPLH